This passage covers 32 T cell receptor beta chains from one sample sequenced in a study of blood T cell repertoires in COVID-19. The table came from immunoSEQ multiplex PCR; TCRdb's copy has only in-frame clones and leaves some out. The sample carries 200,000 or so clones, approximately 84% recorded once. Sequenced: peripheral blood. These receptors came from a human donor with acute or convalescent COVID-19. The donor label of this sample is uncertain.

In the case of this clone: Other DNA sequences in this sample translate to the same CDR3. This chain connects TRBV24-1 to TRBJ1-5; 7 bases line up with TRBD1. Trimming cost V 10 bases and J 3 bases; bases outside gene matches: 5. The CDR3 spans 13 residues. Germline values: CDR1 KGHDR, CDR2 SFDVKD. The CDR3 spells CATSDRVNQPQHF. The CDR3 DNA reads as TGTGCCACATCTGACAGGGTCAATCAGCCCCAGCATTTT.

This clone came up a few times. The rearrangement joins TRBV2 to TRBJ1-1; a possible D gene is TRBD1 (6 bases). The V end was cut by 6 bases, the J end by 1 base, with 15 bases between. This CDR3 is 15 amino acids long. Germline assignment: CDR1 SNHLY and CDR2 FYNNEI. The CDR3 loop reads CASSFGTIRNTEAFF. Written as DNA, the CDR3 is TGTGCCAGCAGCTTCGGGACAATCAGGAACACTGAAGCTTTCTTT.

This clone came up once. V usage is TRBV20-1 and J usage is TRBJ2-1; 7 bases agree with TRBD2. V gave up 3 bases and J gave up 5 bases; unmatched junction bases: 7. Germline CDR1 DFQATT, CDR2 SNEGSKA (reference sequence). CDR3 length equals 14 residues. The CDR3 protein is CSASGGRVDNEQFF. DNA of the CDR3: TGCAGTGCTAGTGGCGGGAGAGTTGACAATGAGCAGTTCTTC.

V and J are TRBV5-4 and TRBJ2-1; TRBD2 aligns across 8 bases. Trimming at V came to 0 bases and at J to 4 bases, leaving 3 bases not matched to a gene. CDR3 length: 15 residues. Germline-derived CDR1 and CDR2 are SGHNT and YYREEE (reference sequence). CDR3 amino acids: CASSLDSGMYNEQFF. The CDR3 DNA reads TGTGCCAGCAGCTTGGATAGCGGGATGTACAATGAGCAGTTCTTC.

This sequence joins TRBV11-2 and TRBJ2-1; 10 bases fit TRBD2. The CDR3 is made up of 16 amino acids. With 4 bases clipped from V and 9 bases from J, the junction kept 12 bases outside the gene matches. The germline V gene has CDR1 SGHAT and CDR2 FQNNGV. CDR3 amino acids: CASSSTLAGVGGEQFF. The CDR3 coding sequence is TGTGCCAGCAGCTCCACCCTAGCGGGAGTAGGGGGTGAGCAGTTCTTC.

This clone was detected only once. This sequence joins TRBV15 and TRBJ2-5; 10 bases map to TRBD2. The germline CDR1 and CDR2 sequences are LNHNV and YYDKDF (reference sequence). Trimming took 0 bases from V and 0 from J; bases not matched to a gene: 1. The CDR3 is made up of 16 amino acids. In DNA form, the CDR3 reads TGTGCCACCAGCAGAGAACTAGCGGGGAACCAAGAGACCCAGTACTTC. Protein sequence: CATSRELAGNQETQYF. Drawing the rest from reference TRBV15 and TRBJ2-5, the complete variable domain is DAMVIQNPRYQVTQFGKPVTLSCSQTLNHNVMYWYQQKSSQAPKLLFHYYDKDFNNEADTPDNFQSRRPNTSFCFLDIRSPGLGDTAMYLCATSRELAGNQETQYFGPGTRLLVL.

This clone has only one observation. The rearrangement joins TRBV7-9 to TRBJ1-2, with 9 bases matching TRBD1. There are 16 residues in the CDR3. Germline V gene data show CDR1 as SEHNR and CDR2 as FQNEAQ (reference sequence). Trimming cost V 5 bases and J 10 bases; bases outside gene matches: 17. The chain's CDR3 is CASSRGQGFMAMDYTF. In DNA, the CDR3 is TGTGCCAGCAGCCGTGGACAGGGGTTCATGGCTATGGACTACACCTTC.

The chain links TRBV7-2 to TRBJ2-1; possible D gene TRBD2, 6 bases. V lost 1 base and J 0 bases, leaving 7 bases between the germline ends. In germline, CDR1 is SGHTA, CDR2 FQGNSA. CDR3 length equals 15 residues. The CDR3, as DNA: TGTGCCAGCAGCTTAGACGGGAGCTCCTACAATGAGCAGTTCTTC. Translated: CASSLDGSSYNEQFF. Filled out from reference TRBV7-2 and TRBJ2-1, the complete variable domain reads GAGVSQSPSNKVTEKGKDVELRCDPISGHTALYWYRQSLGQGLEFLIYFQGNSAPDKSGLPSDRFSAERTGGSVSTLTIQRTQQEDSAVYLCASSLDGSSYNEQFFGPGTRLTVL.

The genes are TRBV28 and TRBJ1-1; possible D gene TRBD1, 6 bases. CDR3 length equals 14 residues. CDR1 MDHEN and CDR2 SYDVKM come from the germline V gene. V dropped 7 bases and J dropped 3 bases, with 15 bases sitting between them. The CDR3 loop reads CASTPGGPYTEAFF. CDR3 in DNA: TGTGCCAGCACTCCGGGGGGGCCGTACACTGAAGCTTTCTTT.

The rearrangement uses TRBV5-8 and TRBJ2-3; D ambiguous. Trimming stripped 1 base from V and 0 bases from J, with 9 bases between. CDR1 is SGHTS and CDR2 is YDEGEE in the germline V gene. This CDR3 is built from 15 residues. The CDR3 bases are TGTGCCAGCAGCTTGCAGGTATCGAGCACAGATACGCAGTATTTT. Residues: CASSLQVSSTDTQYF.

This chain joins TRBV5-1 and TRBJ2-7; 8 bases line up with TRBD2. The CDR3 runs 14 residues. From germline, CDR1 is SGHRS and CDR2 YFSETQ. V lost 4 bases and J lost 5; bases outside the gene matches: 8. The CDR3: CASSLSGSGNEQYF. The DNA of the CDR3 is TGCGCCAGCAGCCTAAGCGGGAGTGGGAACGAGCAGTACTTC.

The chain couples TRBV7-2 to TRBJ2-7; D perhaps matches TRBD1 (6 bases). Germline CDR1 is SGHTA and CDR2 is FQGNSA. The V end lost 6 bases, the J end lost 5 bases, and 14 bases lay between the germline ends. This CDR3 has 13 amino acids. Here the CDR3 reads CASRQAGVHEQYF. CDR3 nucleotide sequence: TGTGCCAGCAGGCAGGCAGGGGTCCACGAGCAGTACTTC.

The J gene is TRBJ2-5, the V gene TRBV3-1 (or the pseudogene TRBV3-2); 10 bases agree with TRBD2. CDR3 length: 15 residues. Germline V gives CDR1 LGHDT, CDR2 YNNKEL (reference sequence). Trimming cost V 2 bases and J 4 bases; bases outside gene matches: 4. In DNA, the CDR3 is TGTGCCAGCAGCCAACTAGCGGGAGTCGGAGAGACCCAGTACTTC. Translated: CASSQLAGVGETQYF.

This chain joins TRBV21-1 and TRBJ2-3; the table's D gene call, TRBD2, was not cross checked with the DNA. TRBV21-1 is a recognized pseudogene. The CDR3 totals 17 residues. CDR3 region: CASSKAGTSGGTDTQYF. CDR3 DNA: TGTGCCAGCAGCAAAGCGGGGACTAGCGGGGGCACAGATACGCAGTATTTT.

The chain combines TRBV18 with TRBJ2-6; possible D gene TRBD1, 6 bases. The V and J ends lost 6 bases and 2 bases respectively, with 14 bases between them. Germline CDR1 KGHSH, CDR2 LQKENI. CDR3 size: 16 residues. The CDR3 here is CASSLTQGAGANVLTF. DNA of the CDR3: TGTGCCAGCTCCTTGACACAGGGAGCTGGGGCCAACGTCCTGACTTTC.

The chain couples TRBV18 to TRBJ1-2, with D possibly being TRBD1 (6 bases). The ends were cut back, 2 bases at V and 5 bases at J, with 15 bases in the middle. Germline CDR1 and CDR2: KGHSH and LQKENI. The CDR3 contains 15 residues. Written as DNA, the CDR3 is TGTGCCAGCTCACCAACTGACAGGCCTTTGTATGGCTACACCTTC. The encoded protein is CASSPTDRPLYGYTF. The whole variable domain, filled in from reference TRBV18 and TRBJ1-2, reads NAGVMQNPRHLVRRRGQEARLRCSPMKGHSHVYWYRQLPEEGLKFMVYLQKENIIDESGMPKERFSAEFPKEGPSILRIQQVVRGDSAAYFCASSPTDRPLYGYTFGSGTRLTVV.

In DNA, the CDR3 is TGTGCCAGCAGTACGGGACAGGGTAGAGACTATGGCTACACCTTC. Protein: CASSTGQGRDYGYTF. The chain recombines TRBV28 with TRBJ1-2; the match to TRBD1 covers 9 bases. This CDR3 has 15 residues. Germline values: CDR1 MDHEN, CDR2 SYDVKM. V trimming: 5 bases; J trimming: 3 bases; junction bases outside the gene matches: 7.

The V and J genes are TRBV6-5 and TRBJ1-1; the match to TRBD1 covers 7 bases. J lost 0 bases, V lost 6 bases, and 4 bases had no gene match. Germline values: CDR1 MNHEY, CDR2 SVGAGI. The CDR3 loop spans 14 amino acids. The CDR3 DNA follows: TGTGCCAGCAGCGCCGGGACAGTGAACACTGAAGCTTTCTTT. Translated, it gives CASSAGTVNTEAFF.

The chain is built from TRBV7-9 and TRBJ1-3; possibly TRBD1 for D (6 bases). The ends were cut back, 4 bases at V and 4 bases at J, with 8 bases in the middle. Germline V CDR1 and CDR2: SEHNR, FQNEAQ (reference sequence). CDR3 length equals 13 residues. The CDR3 DNA is TGTGCCAGCAGCTACAGGGTGGGAAACACCATATATTTT. Its protein product is CASSYRVGNTIYF.

V and J are TRBV7-9 and TRBJ2-3; 10 nucleotides align to TRBD2. Germline-derived CDR1 and CDR2 are SEHNR and FQNEAQ (reference sequence). There are 17 residues in the CDR3. Trimming cost V 4 bases and J 3 bases; bases outside gene matches: 10. CDR3 protein: CASSSGTSASGTDTQYF. The DNA of the CDR3 is TGTGCCAGCAGCTCCGGGACTAGCGCGAGTGGTACAGATACGCAGTATTTT. The full variable domain, with the rest looked up from reference TRBV7-9 and TRBJ2-3, is DTGVSQNPRHKITKRGQNVTFRCDPISEHNRLYWYRQTLGQGPEFLTYFQNEAQLEKSRLLSDRFSAERPKGSFSTLEIQRTEQGDSAMYLCASSSGTSASGTDTQYFGPGTRLTVL.

This sequence joins TRBV10-1 and TRBJ2-7; no firm D call. V was cut by 5 bases and J by 0 bases, with 11 bases left in between. The CDR3 is 14 residues long. Germline loops: CDR1 WNHNN, CDR2 SYGVQD (reference sequence). CDR3 residues: CASSPHGGSYEQYF. The CDR3 DNA sequence: TGCGCCAGCAGTCCCCACGGTGGCTCCTACGAGCAGTACTTC.

V and J are TRBV10-3 and TRBJ2-5, with D tentatively TRBD2 (6 bases). Trimming pared 6 bases from V and 2 bases from J, leaving 10 bases between. The germline gives CDR1 ENHRY, CDR2 SYGVKD. This CDR3 region has 13 residues. CDR3 DNA: TGTGCCATCAGACGGGACTTACAAGAGACCCAGTACTTC. Translated: CAIRRDLQETQYF.

This sequence joins TRBV7-8 and TRBJ2-1, with 14 bases fitting TRBD2. Germline V gene sequence: CDR1 SGHVS, CDR2 FQNEAQ. The CDR3 totals 14 residues. Trimming removed 3 bases from V and 12 bases from J; junction bases left unmatched: 4. The CDR3 loop reads CASSFGLAGGGQFF. The DNA of the CDR3 is TGTGCCAGCAGCTTTGGACTAGCGGGAGGAGGGCAGTTCTTC.

The CDR3 nucleotides are TGTGCCAGCAGGTTTGGGGGCGTTGGGTCCGGGGAGCTGTTTTTT. Translation: CASRFGGVGSGELFF. J is TRBJ2-2 and V is TRBV28; D is possibly TRBD1 (6 bases). The ends were cut back, 6 bases at V and 6 bases at J, with 17 bases in the middle. CDR1 MDHEN and CDR2 SYDVKM come from the germline V gene. The CDR3 is 15 amino acids.

J is TRBJ2-7 and V is TRBV18, with 7 bases identical to TRBD1. With V trimmed by 3 bases and J by 3 bases, 8 bases remained unmatched. CDR1 is KGHSH and CDR2 is LQKENI in the germline V gene. The CDR3 is made up of 15 amino acids. CDR3 nucleotides: TGTGCCAGCTCACCTTTAGACAGGGCTAGCTACGAGCAGTACTTC. Residues: CASSPLDRASYEQYF.

The CDR3 loop reads CASSHGGDQPQHF. The CDR3 coding sequence is TGTGCCAGCTCACACGGGGGGGATCAGCCCCAGCATTTT. V usage is TRBV18 and J usage is TRBJ1-5; D might be TRBD1 (5 bases). Germline V gene sequence: CDR1 KGHSH, CDR2 LQKENI. The V end lost 4 bases, the J end lost 5 bases, and 9 bases lay between the germline ends. The CDR3 loop spans 13 amino acids.

The chain employs TRBV3-1 (or the pseudogene TRBV3-2) and TRBJ2-5; 7 bases agree with TRBD2. This CDR3 comprises 14 residues. V shed 4 bases, J shed 2 bases, and the junction held 4 bases outside the gene matches. CDR1 and CDR2 (germline): LGHDT, YNNKEL (reference sequence). The CDR3 loop is CASSPSGVQETQYF. As DNA, the CDR3 is TGTGCCAGCAGCCCCAGCGGGGTTCAAGAGACCCAGTACTTC.

This clone was detected once. This chain connects TRBV10-3 to TRBJ2-1, with TRBD2 identical over 13 bases. Germline assignment: CDR1 ENHRY and CDR2 SYGVKD. V shed 4 bases and J 0 bases; nucleotides not matched to a gene: 3. This CDR3 region has 17 residues. The CDR3 region is CAISGTSGSSSYNEQFF. In nucleotides, the CDR3 is TGTGCCATCAGTGGGACTAGCGGGAGCAGCTCCTACAATGAGCAGTTCTTC.

The chain couples TRBV30 to TRBJ2-7; perhaps TRBD2 as D (6 bases). The V gene's germline CDR1 is GTSNPN and CDR2 SVGIG (reference sequence). The CDR3 is 14 residues long. Trimming stripped 5 bases from V and 7 bases from J, with 21 bases between. The CDR3 nucleotides are TGTGCCTGGTCAGGCGGGGTGGGGGTTGGGGAGCAGTACTTC. It yields the protein CAWSGGVGVGEQYF. Combining the CDR3 with reference TRBV30 and TRBJ2-7 gives the whole variable domain SQTIHQWPATLVQPVGSPLSLECTVEGTSNPNLYWYRQAAGRGLQLLFYSVGIGQISSEVPQNLSASRPQDRQFILSSKKLLLSDSGFYLCAWSGGVGVGEQYFGPGTRLTVT.

Of note for this clone: This sample also contains other DNA sequences that code for the same CDR3. The gene calls are TRBV27 and TRBJ2-7; the match to TRBD1 covers 7 bases. V was pared by 4 bases and J by 3 bases, with 6 bases of the junction left unmatched. The CDR3 is 14 residues long. The germline V gene has CDR1 MNHEY and CDR2 SMNVEV (reference sequence). The CDR3 sequence: CASSYRQGGYEQYF. The CDR3 DNA is TGTGCCAGCAGTTACCGACAGGGTGGCTACGAGCAGTACTTC.

V is TRBV5-1 and J is TRBJ2-1; D is unresolved. Trimming cost V 1 base and J 7 bases, with 15 bases left between them. Germline V gene lookup returns CDR1 SGHRS and CDR2 YFSETQ. The CDR3 runs to 15 residues. The CDR3 spells CASSLIGTTRNEQFF. The CDR3 region has the DNA TGCGCCAGCAGCTTGATAGGTACGACAAGGAATGAGCAGTTCTTC.

This clone has just a few counts. J is TRBJ2-3 and V is TRBV7-2, with TRBD2 matching 15 bases. The CDR3 has 18 amino acids. Trimming removed 5 bases from V and 0 bases from J; junction bases left unmatched: 6. Germline V lookup: CDR1 SGHTA, CDR2 FQGNSA. The CDR3 nucleotides read TGTGCCAGCAGCCTAGGACTAGCGGGAGGGGGGAGCACAGATACGCAGTATTTT. This gives the protein CASSLGLAGGGSTDTQYF.